One and the same sample provided the 16 T cell receptor beta chains below, sequenced in a study of beta chain features in type 1 diabetes. No antigens are known for them. The sequenced template was cDNA made from the entire isolated RNA. Some clones are missing from TCRdb's copy, which holds only in-frame ones; the method was immunoSEQ multiplex PCR. Of about 700,000 clones listed, roughly 12% are singletons. Points from the study as a whole: Type 1 diabetes patients had TCRB CDR3s that were shorter (moderately but significantly so) in all four CD4+ subsets.

What was sequenced was naive CD4+ T cells from blood. These receptors were collected from a man aged 18 to 35 with type 1 diabetes.

This clone occurred a few times. Other nucleotide sequences in the sample specify the same CDR3. V is TRBV25-1 and J is TRBJ1-2, with a possible D match to TRBD1 (5 bases). Trimming took off 2 bases at V and 5 bases at J, with 9 bases between the two ends. CDR1 and CDR2 from the germline V gene are MGHDK and SYGVNS. CDR3 length equals 13 residues. The CDR3 DNA sequence: TGTGCCAGCAGTGAAAGCGGGGGGTATGGCTACACCTTC. Its protein product is CASSESGGYGYTF.

This clone has a handful of counts. The V and J genes are TRBV4-1 and TRBJ1-1, with TRBD1 matching 7 bases. This CDR3 contains 14 residues. V was pared by 3 bases and J by 5 bases, with 6 bases of the junction left unmatched. Germline V gives CDR1 MGHRA, CDR2 YSYEKL. The DNA of the CDR3 is TGCGCCAGCAGCCAGGCGCGACAGGGAACTGAAGCTTTCTTT. Residues: CASSQARQGTEAFF.

The chain recombines TRBV6-4 with TRBJ2-6, with a tentative D call TRBD1 (5 bases). V was pared by 4 bases and J by 1 base, with 8 bases between. The CDR3 is made up of 15 amino acids. Germline lookup yields CDR1 MRHNA and CDR2 SNTAGT. CDR3 loop: CASSGKGSGANVLTF. As DNA, the CDR3 is TGTGCCAGCAGTGGTAAGGGGTCTGGGGCCAACGTCCTGACTTTC.

The rearrangement uses TRBV7-3 and TRBJ2-2; D unresolved. Germline assignment: CDR1 SGHTA and CDR2 FQGTGA. This CDR3 is 15 amino acids long. V was pared by 6 bases and J by 6 bases, with 17 bases between. In DNA form, the CDR3 reads TGTGCCAGCAGGGCACTGGCGGTGGGTCCCGGGGAGCTGTTTTTT. It yields the protein CASRALAVGPGELFF.

The chain is built from TRBV27 and TRBJ2-4; 9 bases align to TRBD2. The CDR3 has 14 amino acids. The trim removed 5 bases at V and 5 bases at J, leaving 4 bases unmatched. Germline CDR1 reads MNHEY; CDR2 reads SMNVEV (reference sequence). The CDR3 bases are TGTGCCAGCAGTACTGCGGGGGGGCAAAACATTCAGTACTTC. Encoded protein: CASSTAGGQNIQYF.

The V gene is TRBV28, the J gene TRBJ2-2; TRBD2 agrees at 9 bases. The J segment lost 0 bases and the V segment lost 6 bases, leaving 2 bases of the junction unmatched. Germline-derived CDR1 and CDR2 are MDHEN and SYDVKM. This CDR3 contains 15 residues. Written as DNA, the CDR3 is TGTGCCAGCAGAGCGGGAGGACCGAACACCGGGGAGCTGTTTTTT. Residues: CASRAGGPNTGELFF.

The chain has TRBV28 and TRBJ2-5; TRBD1 aligns across 7 bases. Germline trimming cut 5 bases from V and 5 bases from J; bases unmatched to any gene: 5. The germline V gene encodes CDR1 MDHEN and CDR2 SYDVKM. The CDR3 has 13 amino acids. The chain's CDR3 is CASSQGDLETQYF. The DNA of the CDR3 is TGTGCCAGCAGTCAGGGGGACCTTGAGACCCAGTACTTC.

The chain recombines TRBV5-1 with TRBJ1-2; D gene ambiguous. Germline CDR1 and CDR2: SGHRS and YFSETQ. The CDR3 has 15 amino acids. Trimming took 0 bases from V and 0 from J, leaving 9 bases between them. In DNA, the CDR3 is TGCGCCAGCAGCTTGGAGGGCACCTCTAACTATGGCTACACCTTC. This encodes CASSLEGTSNYGYTF.

V gene TRBV7-9 combines with J gene TRBJ1-5, with D unresolved. Looked up from germline, CDR1 is SEHNR and CDR2 is FQNEAQ (reference sequence). The ends were cut back, 3 bases at V and 4 bases at J, with 7 bases in the middle. The CDR3 length is 13 residues. The CDR3 loop is CASSFGPNQPQHF. The CDR3 DNA sequence: TGTGCCAGCAGCTTTGGGCCGAATCAGCCCCAGCATTTT.

The rearrangement joins TRBV28 to TRBJ1-6; 7 nucleotides align to TRBD1. The CDR3 runs 15 residues. Germline values: CDR1 MDHEN, CDR2 SYDVKM. Trimming at V came to 5 bases and at J to 8 bases, leaving 9 bases not matched to a gene. In DNA, the CDR3 is TGTGCCAGCAGTATGACGGGACAGAGGCATTCACCCCTCCACTTT. Its translation: CASSMTGQRHSPLHF.

This sequence joins TRBV28 and TRBJ2-6; 10 nucleotides align to TRBD1. Looked up from germline, CDR1 is MDHEN and CDR2 is SYDVKM. J gave up 0 bases and V 6 bases, and 5 bases lay outside the gene matches. CDR3 size: 17 residues. The CDR3 DNA follows: TGTGCCAGCAGGTTGGGGACAGGGGCCTCTGGGGCCAACGTCCTGACTTTC. It is translated as CASRLGTGASGANVLTF.

The V call is TRBV5-1, the J call TRBJ2-5, with 12 nucleotides matching TRBD1. Trimming cost V 4 bases and J 6 bases; bases outside gene matches: 4. This CDR3 is 14 amino acids long. The germline CDR1 and CDR2 sequences are SGHRS and YFSETQ. CDR3 DNA: TGCGCCAGCAGCCCGGGGACAGGGGGCAAGACCCAGTACTTC. Translation gives CASSPGTGGKTQYF.

This clone was detected a few times. The chain recombines TRBV7-3 with TRBJ2-3, with a possible D match to TRBD2 (6 bases). The CDR3 is 14 residues long. The germline V gene encodes CDR1 SGHTA and CDR2 FQGTGA. V was shortened by 2 bases and J by 2 bases, with 8 bases between the two germline ends. The CDR3: CASSLGGYTDTQYF. Written as DNA, the CDR3 is TGTGCCAGCAGCTTAGGGGGGTACACAGATACGCAGTATTTT.

This chain's CDR3 is CAISVEGPHGYTF. CDR3 bases: TGTGCCATCAGTGTTGAGGGGCCGCATGGCTACACCTTC. The rearrangement links TRBV10-3 to TRBJ1-2; TRBD1 is a possible D gene (5 bases). This CDR3 region has 13 residues. Trimming stripped 4 bases from V and 6 bases from J, with 12 bases between. Germline V lookup: CDR1 ENHRY, CDR2 SYGVKD.

The V call is TRBV25-1, the J call TRBJ2-1; D is uncertain. The length of the CDR3 is 13 residues. The germline V and J ends were trimmed by 1 base and 4 bases, with 5 bases remaining between them. Germline CDR1 reads MGHDK; CDR2 reads SYGVNS. As DNA, the CDR3 is TGTGCCAGCAGTGAATCCGGTTACAATGAGCAGTTCTTC. This encodes CASSESGYNEQFF.

This clone was seen a handful of times. This chain uses TRBV29-1 with TRBJ1-1; D is ambiguous. V lost 2 bases and J lost 1, with 11 bases in between. The CDR3 length is 14 residues. Looked up from germline, CDR1 is SQVTM and CDR2 is ANQGSEA. The CDR3 sequence is CSVERRLWNTEAFF. In DNA form, the CDR3 reads TGCAGCGTTGAAAGACGCCTATGGAACACTGAAGCTTTCTTT.